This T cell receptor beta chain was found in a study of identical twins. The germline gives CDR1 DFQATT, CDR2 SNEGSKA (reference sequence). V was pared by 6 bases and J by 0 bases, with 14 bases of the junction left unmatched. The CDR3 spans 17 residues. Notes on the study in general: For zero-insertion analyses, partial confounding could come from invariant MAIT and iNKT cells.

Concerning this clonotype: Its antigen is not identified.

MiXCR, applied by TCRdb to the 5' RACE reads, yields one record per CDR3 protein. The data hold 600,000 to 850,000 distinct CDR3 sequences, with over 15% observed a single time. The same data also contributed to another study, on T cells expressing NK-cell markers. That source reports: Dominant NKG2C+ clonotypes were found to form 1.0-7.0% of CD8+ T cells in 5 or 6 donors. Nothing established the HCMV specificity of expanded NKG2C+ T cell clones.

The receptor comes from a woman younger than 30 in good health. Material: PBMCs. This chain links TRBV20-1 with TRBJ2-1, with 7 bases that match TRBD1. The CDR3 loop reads CSAIPARGGGSYNEQFF. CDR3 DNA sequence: TGCAGTGCCATCCCTGCGCGAGGGGGCGGCTCCTACAATGAGCAGTTCTTC.